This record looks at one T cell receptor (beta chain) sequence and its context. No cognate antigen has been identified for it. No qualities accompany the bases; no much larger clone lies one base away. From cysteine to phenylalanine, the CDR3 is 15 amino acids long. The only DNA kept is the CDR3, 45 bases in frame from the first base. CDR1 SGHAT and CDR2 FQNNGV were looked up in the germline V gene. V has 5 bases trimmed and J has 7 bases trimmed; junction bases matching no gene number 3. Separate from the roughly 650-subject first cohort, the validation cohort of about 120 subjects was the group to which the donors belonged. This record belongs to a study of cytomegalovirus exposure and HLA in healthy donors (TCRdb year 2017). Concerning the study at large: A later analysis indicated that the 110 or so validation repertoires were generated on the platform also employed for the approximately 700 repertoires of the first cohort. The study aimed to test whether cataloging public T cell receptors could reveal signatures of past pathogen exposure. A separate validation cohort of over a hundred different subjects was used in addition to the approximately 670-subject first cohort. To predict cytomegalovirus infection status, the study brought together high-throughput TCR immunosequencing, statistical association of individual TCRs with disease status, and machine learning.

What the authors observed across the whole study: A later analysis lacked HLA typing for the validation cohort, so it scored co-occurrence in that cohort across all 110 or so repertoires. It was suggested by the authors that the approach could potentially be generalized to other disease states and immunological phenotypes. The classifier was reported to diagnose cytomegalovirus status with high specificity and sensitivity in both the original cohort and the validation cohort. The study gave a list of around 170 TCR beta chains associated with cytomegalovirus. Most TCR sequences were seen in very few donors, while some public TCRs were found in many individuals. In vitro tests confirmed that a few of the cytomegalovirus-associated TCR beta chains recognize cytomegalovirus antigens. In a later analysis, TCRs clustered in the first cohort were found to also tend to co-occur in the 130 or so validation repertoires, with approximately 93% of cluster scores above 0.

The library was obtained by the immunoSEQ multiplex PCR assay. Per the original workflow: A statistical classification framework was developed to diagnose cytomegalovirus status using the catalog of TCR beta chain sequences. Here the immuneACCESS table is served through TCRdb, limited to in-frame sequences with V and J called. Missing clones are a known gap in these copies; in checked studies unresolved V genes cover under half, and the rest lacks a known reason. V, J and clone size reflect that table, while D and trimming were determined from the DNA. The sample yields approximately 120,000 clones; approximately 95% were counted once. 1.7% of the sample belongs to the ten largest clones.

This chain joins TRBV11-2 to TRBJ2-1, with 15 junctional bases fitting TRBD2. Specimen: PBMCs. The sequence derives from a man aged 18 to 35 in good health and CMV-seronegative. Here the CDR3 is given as CASSPGTSGGNEQFF. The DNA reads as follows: TGTGCCAGCAGCCCCGGGACTAGCGGGGGGAATGAGCAGTTCTTC.